Each of the 13 T cell receptor beta chains below was sequenced from the same sample in a study of post-analysis software for immune sequencing data. Study results and limitations: A handful of TRBV segments were significantly more frequent in patients than in controls. TRBV5-6, TRBV5-1 and TRBV20-1 were among these segments.

cDNA libraries for TCR beta contained unique molecular identifiers. TCRdb used MiXCR to reprocess the PCR reads, holding one entry per CDR3 protein. Of approximately 660,000 distinct CDR3 sequences listed, more than 50% are singletons. Antigen specificity for these receptors is unknown. Source material: blood. The receptors were gathered from a girl between 2 and 10 years old with multiple sclerosis.

The chain carries TRBV25-1 and TRBJ2-1; a possible D gene is TRBD1 (5 bases). The CDR3 runs 14 residues. V was trimmed by 5 bases and J by 2 bases, leaving 10 bases between them. Germline V gene sequence: CDR1 MGHDK, CDR2 SYGVNS. The DNA of the CDR3 is TGTGCCAGCAGTTGGGCAGGGACCTACAATGAGCAGTTCTTC. Amino acids: CASSWAGTYNEQFF.

This clonotype has just a few counts. V and J are TRBV20-1 and TRBJ2-7; 10 bases align to TRBD2. The CDR3 consists of 16 residues. CDR1 is DFQATT and CDR2 is SNEGSKA in the germline V gene (reference sequence). The trim removed 1 base at V and 1 base at J, leaving 7 bases unmatched. CDR3 region: CSARAYAGLASYEQYF. CDR3 coding DNA: TGCAGTGCTAGAGCTTATGCGGGACTAGCGTCCTACGAGCAGTACTTC.

The CDR3 DNA sequence: TGTGCCAGCAGTGAGGGTCCTGGCGAGCAGTACTTC. It translates to CASSEGPGEQYF. V usage is TRBV25-1 and J usage is TRBJ2-7, with D uncertain. The V gene's germline CDR1 is MGHDK and CDR2 SYGVNS. Trimming pared 3 bases from V and 6 bases from J, leaving 9 bases between. The CDR3 is made up of 12 amino acids.

This rearrangement joins TRBV5-1 to TRBJ2-1, with 16 bases aligning to TRBD2. CDR1 is SGHRS, CDR2 YFSETQ, per germline. The CDR3 is 19 residues long. V shed 3 bases, J shed 5 bases, and the junction held 11 bases outside the gene matches. As DNA, the CDR3 is TGCGCCAGCAGCTCACCCGGGACTAGCGGGGGGGCGGGACACAATGAGCAGTTCTTC. Amino acids: CASSSPGTSGGAGHNEQFF.

This clonotype was counted only a few times. The chain links TRBV12-3 or TRBV12-4 to TRBJ2-6; no firm D call. This CDR3 contains 14 residues. V was shortened by 8 bases and J by 0 bases, with 8 bases between the two germline ends. The CDR3 region has the DNA TGTGCCAGCCCTCACGGCTCTGGGGCCAACGTCCTGACTTTC. Translated, it gives CASPHGSGANVLTF.

This clonotype has more than one count but fewer than ten. This chain connects TRBV29-1 to TRBJ2-7; 11 bases map to TRBD1. Germline trimming cut 7 bases from V and 2 bases from J; bases unmatched to any gene: 4. The germline V gene encodes CDR1 SQVTM and CDR2 ANQGSEA. CDR3 length: 13 residues. The CDR3 here is CSAKGQGAYEQYF. DNA of the CDR3: TGCAGCGCGAAGGGACAGGGGGCCTACGAGCAGTACTTC.

The chain couples TRBV3-1 to TRBJ1-6; D possibly corresponds to TRBD1 (5 bases). V lost 1 base and J 0 bases, leaving 10 bases between the germline ends. The V gene's germline CDR1 is LGHDT and CDR2 YNNKEL (reference sequence). This CDR3 contains 17 residues. CDR3 DNA: TGTGCCAGCAGCCAAGTCCCAGGGAGCTCCTATAATTCACCCCTCCACTTT. Translating gives CASSQVPGSSYNSPLHF.

The sample holds a few counts of this clonotype. The genes are TRBV7-2 and TRBJ2-5, with 16 bases fitting TRBD2. This CDR3 has 16 amino acids. Germline lookup yields CDR1 SGHTA and CDR2 FQGNSA. J lost 7 bases, V lost 4 bases, and 6 bases had no gene match. CDR3 sequence: CASSSGLAGGPRTQYF. CDR3 nucleotide sequence: TGTGCCAGCAGCTCGGGACTAGCGGGGGGGCCGAGGACCCAGTACTTC.

A few counts support this clonotype. The V and J genes are TRBV20-1 and TRBJ2-5, with D possibly being TRBD1 or TRBD2 (5 bases each). The V end lost 3 bases, the J end lost 4 bases, and 24 bases lay between the germline ends. This CDR3 contains 17 residues. Germline values: CDR1 DFQATT, CDR2 SNEGSKA (reference sequence). CDR3 sequence: CSARSPTSGRTPETQYF. The CDR3 coding sequence is TGCAGTGCTAGGAGCCCTACCTCGGGACGGACCCCAGAGACCCAGTACTTC.

The CDR3 DNA follows: TGTGCCAGCAGCTTAGGCCAGCGGGGGGGCCGAGCTGCAGAGACCCAGTACTTC. Amino acids: CASSLGQRGGRAAETQYF. The genes are TRBV7-2 and TRBJ2-7; 10 nucleotides line up with TRBD2. The J call may be wrong; the DNA end is better matched by TRBJ2-5. Germline V gene lookup returns CDR1 SGHTA and CDR2 FQGNSA. The CDR3 consists of 18 residues.

This clonotype showed up just a few times. The CDR3, as DNA: TGTGCCAGCAGTATGGATGGTGGTACTGAAGCTTTCTTT. Its translation is CASSMDGGTEAFF. The chain has TRBV12-3 or TRBV12-4 and TRBJ1-1; D call uncertain. The CDR3 sequence is 13 residues long. Deletions cut 5 bases from V and 5 bases from J, with 12 bases between.

This clonotype was counted a few times. The gene calls are TRBV5-5 and TRBJ2-1, with D possibly being TRBD2 (5 bases). Germline assignment: CDR1 SGHKS and CDR2 YYEKEE (reference sequence). The CDR3 is 17 amino acids. Between the trimmed V and J ends, which lost 4 bases and 0 bases, there was a span of 17 bases. The CDR3 reads CASSPTATGSSYNEQFF. DNA for the CDR3: TGTGCCAGCAGCCCAACGGCGACGGGGAGCTCCTACAATGAGCAGTTCTTC.

This clonotype has a handful of counts. This sequence joins TRBV5-1 and TRBJ1-5; TRBD1 might be the D (5 bases). There are 14 residues in the CDR3. The germline V gene has CDR1 SGHRS and CDR2 YFSETQ. Trimming shortened V by 4 bases and J by 7 bases, and 15 bases separated the two germline ends. DNA of the CDR3: TGCGCCAGCAGCCGGGTGGGGGGAGGCCAGCCCCAGCATTTT. Its translation: CASSRVGGGQPQHF. Variable domain in full (rest from reference TRBV5-1 and TRBJ1-5): KAGVTQTPRYLIKTRGQQVTLSCSPISGHRSVSWYQQTPGQGLQFLFEYFSETQRNKGNFPGRFSGRQFSNSRSEMNVSTLELGDSALYLCASSRVGGGQPQHFGDGTRLSIL.